The rows below give T cell receptor beta chains drawn from one sample of a study of type 1 regulatory T cells. TCRdb reprocessed the reads with MiXCR, giving one entry per CDR3 protein. The sample holds tens of thousands of distinct CDR3 sequences, around 21% seen once. Their antigens are not known. The specimen sequenced was cultured type 1 regulatory T (Tr1) cells, either the whole culture or a sorted fraction (not recorded which). These receptors were taken from a human donor in good health. Each CDR3 is given with its conserved first and last residue. Fields, in order: D gene, J gene, CDR3 length, clone size, V gene, CDR3 protein. A D gene is named only where the DNA matches it firmly. The size entry is marked missing in some rows and otherwise reads once, few, many or a size class.

>.|TRBJ1-1|15|.|TRBV9
CASSPRDSMNTEAFF
>.|TRBJ2-7|11|.|TRBV19
CASSSTGEQYF
>TRBD1|TRBJ2-2|16|few|TRBV5-1
CASSLGQAPNTGELFF
>TRBD2|TRBJ2-1|15|.|TRBV5-1
CASSLLVGGGNEQFF
>.|TRBJ1-3|15|few|TRBV5-1
CASSFQGISGNTIYF
>TRBD1|TRBJ1-4|14|many|TRBV29-1
CSVVEDRGYEKLFF
>TRBD2|TRBJ2-5|13|.|TRBV20-1
CSARLSGRETQYF
>TRBD1|TRBJ1-5|17|.|TRBV10-3
CAISESGTGVTNQPQHF
>.|TRBJ2-7|14|.|TRBV5-6
CASSSPGRPYEQYF
>.|TRBJ2-2|15|few|TRBV5-4
CASSLGPVDTGELFF
>.|TRBJ1-5|15|.|TRBV27
CASSLDGGRNQPQHF
>.|TRBJ1-1|13|once|TRBV2
CASSTLQNTEAFF
>TRBD2|TRBJ2-7|14|.|TRBV10-3
CAISSGTSRNEQYF
>.|TRBJ2-4|14|many|TRBV7-2
CASSVGGSGDIQYF
>.|TRBJ2-5|16|.|TRBV4-2
CASSQGLQEYQETQYF
>.|TRBJ2-3|15|.|TRBV5-5
CASSTLGESTDTQYF
>.|TRBJ2-2|13|few|TRBV3-1
CASSLYTTGELFF
>.|TRBJ1-1|14|once|TRBV5-1
CASSLALGPTEAFF
>TRBD1|TRBJ1-2|13|.|TRBV24-1
CATSLTGDYGYTF
>TRBD2|TRBJ2-2|16|.|TRBV7-8
CVSSLAGGANTGELFF
>.|TRBJ2-5|13|few|TRBV5-1
CASSLGLRETQYF
>TRBD1|TRBJ2-1|15|few|TRBV5-1
CASSYDRADYNEQFF
>.|TRBJ1-2|16|few|TRBV28
CASLSPKSDFNYGYTF
>TRBD2|TRBJ2-1|14|.|TRBV20-1
CSAPREVAYNEQFF
>.|TRBJ1-5|12|few|TRBV20-1
CSASQSNQPQHF
>.|TRBJ2-5|13|few|TRBV6-6
CASSYSYQETQYF
>.|TRBJ2-1|15|many|TRBV7-2
CASSLVSRVKNEQFF
>.|.|13|.|TRBV3-1
CASSLTTNQPQYF
>TRBD2|TRBJ2-2|18|.|TRBV9
CASSVNLAGGPSGGELFF
>.|TRBJ1-2|12|.|TRBV20-1
CSAFLGSGGYTF
>.|TRBJ2-7|16|.|TRBV28
CASRNAGELATYEQYF
>.|TRBJ1-6|13|.|TRBV3-1
CASSQALSSPLHF
>TRBD1|TRBJ2-1|15|few|TRBV20-1
CSAPWTGSMVGEQFF
>TRBD2|TRBJ2-3|17|few|TRBV4-2
CASSQVRAGGSTDTQYF
>.|TRBJ2-3|12|.|TRBV20-1
CSSPGGTDTQYF
>.|TRBJ2-6|17|.|TRBV18
CASPPGPRVAGANVLTF
>.|TRBJ2-3|14|.|TRBV5-1
CASSLDLEVRPQYF
>.|TRBJ2-7|15|many|TRBV6-2/TRBV6-3
CASSYSDSVAYEQYF
>.|TRBJ2-5|15|few|TRBV7-8
CASSLAMGVQETQYF
>.|TRBJ1-2|13|.|TRBV27
CASRPNREVGYTF
>.|TRBJ2-1|18|.|TRBV19
CASSIDRGDASSYNEQFF
>.|TRBJ1-5|13|few|TRBV21-1
CASRTGGSQPQHF
>.|TRBJ2-5|15|.|TRBV28
CASSRGTAVVETQYF
>.|TRBJ1-1|14|few|TRBV11-2
CASSLGGGTPEAFF
>.|TRBJ2-7|14|many|TRBV7-2
CASSSNKGGYEQYF
>TRBD1|TRBJ2-7|14|many|TRBV20-1
CSAATGGSYYEQYF
>.|TRBJ2-5|12|few|TRBV29-1
CSATGPQETQYF
>.|TRBJ1-1|12|few|TRBV28
CASGAQGTEAFF
>TRBD2|TRBJ2-7|15|few|TRBV27
CASSPLAVKFNEQYF